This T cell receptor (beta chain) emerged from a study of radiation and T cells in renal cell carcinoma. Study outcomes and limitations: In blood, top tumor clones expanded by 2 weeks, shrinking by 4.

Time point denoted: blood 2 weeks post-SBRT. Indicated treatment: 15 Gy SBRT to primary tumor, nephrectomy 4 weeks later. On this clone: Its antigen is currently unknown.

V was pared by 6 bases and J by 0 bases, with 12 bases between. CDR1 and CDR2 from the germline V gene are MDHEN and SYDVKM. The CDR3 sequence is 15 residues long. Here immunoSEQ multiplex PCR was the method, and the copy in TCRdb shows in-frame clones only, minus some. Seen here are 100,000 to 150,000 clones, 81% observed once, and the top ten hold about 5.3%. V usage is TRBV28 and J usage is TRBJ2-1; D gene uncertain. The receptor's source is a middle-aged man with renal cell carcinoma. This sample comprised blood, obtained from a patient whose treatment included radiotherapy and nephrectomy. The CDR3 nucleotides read TGTGCCAGCAGCCCGGCCTTTAGCTCCTACAATGAGCAGTTCTTC. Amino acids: CASSPAFSSYNEQFF.